This T cell receptor (beta chain) comes out of a study of T cells in Graves' hyperthyroidism and ophthalmopathy. This clonotype appeared many times. Its antigen is not known. V was pared by 8 bases and J by 4 bases, with 7 bases of the junction left unmatched. The CDR3 runs 13 residues. Germline values: CDR1 SQVTM, CDR2 ANQGSEA. Amplified TCR beta CDR3 regions came from RNA transcripts. HTBI primers were the set used in a first-round RT-PCR of the TCR CDR3. TCRdb re-called the multiplex PCR reads through MiXCR, storing one row per CDR3 protein. Of 800,000 or so distinct CDR3 sequences in the sample, 35% to 40% were seen once. Each diagnosis was grounded in clinical symptoms, serum thyroxine and TRAb, thyroid ultrasound, and orbital computed tomography. Overall study results and limits: Ophthalmopathy was told apart from stable hyperthyroidism by a 13 V-J model.

The chain links TRBV29-1 to TRBJ1-4; 7 nucleotides line up with TRBD1. The sequence was obtained from a man aged 18 to 29 with Graves' hyperthyroidism. The sequencing sample was made of blood. The CDR3 sequence: CSTSGTDNEKLFF. The CDR3 DNA sequence: TGCAGCACATCCGGGACAGATAATGAAAAACTGTTTTTT.